Listed below are T cell receptor beta chains from one sample, sequenced in a study of shared clonotypes between healthy human individuals. Measured with immunoSEQ multiplex PCR; TCRdb has only the in-frame clones, and not every one. The table shows roughly 1,600,000 clones, with less than 99% occurring only once. Sequences were obtained from naive CD4+ T cells sorted from blood. The receptor source for this set is a man younger than 45 in good health. Each CDR3 is given with its conserved first and last residue. A D gene is named only where the DNA matches it firmly.

j_gene: TRBJ2-1; v_gene: TRBV6-5; d_gene: .; CDR3aa: CASSYKTEYYNEQFF; CDR3nt: TGTGCCAGCAGTTACAAGACAGAATACTACAATGAGCAGTTCTTC
j_gene: TRBJ2-1; v_gene: TRBV18; d_gene: .; CDR3aa: CASSPSLQYNEQFF; CDR3nt: TGTGCCAGCTCACCATCGTTGCAATACAATGAGCAGTTCTTC
j_gene: TRBJ2-1; v_gene: TRBV5-1; d_gene: TRBD2; CDR3aa: CASSVTSGAYNEQFF; CDR3nt: TGCGCCAGCAGCGTTACTAGCGGCGCTTACAATGAGCAGTTCTTC
j_gene: TRBJ2-7; v_gene: TRBV12-5; d_gene: .; CDR3aa: CASGFVSDHYEQYF; CDR3nt: TGTGCTAGTGGTTTCGTTAGCGACCACTACGAGCAGTACTTC
j_gene: TRBJ2-3; v_gene: TRBV10-1; d_gene: .; CDR3aa: CASSESEGMGTDTQYF; CDR3nt: TGCGCCAGCAGTGAATCGGAGGGGATGGGCACAGATACGCAGTATTTT
j_gene: TRBJ2-1; v_gene: TRBV27; d_gene: TRBD2; CDR3aa: CASRGLAGISSYNEQFF; CDR3nt: TGTGCCAGCAGAGGACTAGCGGGTATCAGCTCCTACAATGAGCAGTTCTTC
j_gene: TRBJ2-7; v_gene: TRBV6-6; d_gene: TRBD2; CDR3aa: CASSYSGEGYEQYF; CDR3nt: TGTGCCAGCAGTTACTCGGGGGAGGGTTACGAGCAGTACTTC
j_gene: TRBJ1-1; v_gene: TRBV18; d_gene: .; CDR3aa: CASSSTGMGTEAFF; CDR3nt: TGTGCCAGCTCGTCCACAGGGATGGGCACTGAAGCTTTCTTT
j_gene: TRBJ2-1; v_gene: TRBV27; d_gene: .; CDR3aa: CASGRPGDLDEQFF; CDR3nt: TGTGCCAGCGGAAGACCGGGGGACTTAGATGAGCAGTTCTTC
j_gene: TRBJ1-1; v_gene: TRBV15; d_gene: .; CDR3aa: CAIQGYTEAFF; CDR3nt: TGTGCCATTCAGGGGTACACTGAAGCTTTCTTT
j_gene: TRBJ2-1; v_gene: TRBV10-3; d_gene: .; CDR3aa: CAINKINDNEQFF; CDR3nt: TGTGCCATCAACAAAATTAATGACAATGAGCAGTTCTTC
j_gene: TRBJ2-3; v_gene: TRBV14; d_gene: .; CDR3aa: CASSQVRSGTDTQYF; CDR3nt: TGTGCCAGCAGCCAGGTTCGTTCCGGCACAGATACGCAGTATTTT
j_gene: TRBJ2-5; v_gene: TRBV5-1; d_gene: .; CDR3aa: CASSALAGGQETQYF; CDR3nt: TGCGCCAGCAGCGCATTAGCAGGGGGGCAAGAGACCCAGTACTTC
j_gene: TRBJ2-5; v_gene: TRBV7-8; d_gene: .; CDR3aa: CASSLRPETQYF; CDR3nt: TGTGCCAGCAGCTTACGGCCGGAGACCCAGTACTTC